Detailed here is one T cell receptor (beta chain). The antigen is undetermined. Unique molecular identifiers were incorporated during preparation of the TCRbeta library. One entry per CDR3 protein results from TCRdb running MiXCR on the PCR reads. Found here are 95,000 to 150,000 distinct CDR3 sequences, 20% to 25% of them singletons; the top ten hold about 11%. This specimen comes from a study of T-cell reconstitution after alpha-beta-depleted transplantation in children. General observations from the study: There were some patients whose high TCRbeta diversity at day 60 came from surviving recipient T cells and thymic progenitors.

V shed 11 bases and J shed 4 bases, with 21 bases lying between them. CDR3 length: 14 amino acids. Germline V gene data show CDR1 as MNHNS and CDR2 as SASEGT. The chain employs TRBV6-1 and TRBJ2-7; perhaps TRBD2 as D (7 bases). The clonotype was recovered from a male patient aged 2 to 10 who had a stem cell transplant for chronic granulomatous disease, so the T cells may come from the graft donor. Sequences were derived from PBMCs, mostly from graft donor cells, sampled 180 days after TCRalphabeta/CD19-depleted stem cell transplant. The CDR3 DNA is TGTGCCGTTCGGACGGGGGGCGTCAAATACGAGCAGTACTTC. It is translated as CAVRTGGVKYEQYF.